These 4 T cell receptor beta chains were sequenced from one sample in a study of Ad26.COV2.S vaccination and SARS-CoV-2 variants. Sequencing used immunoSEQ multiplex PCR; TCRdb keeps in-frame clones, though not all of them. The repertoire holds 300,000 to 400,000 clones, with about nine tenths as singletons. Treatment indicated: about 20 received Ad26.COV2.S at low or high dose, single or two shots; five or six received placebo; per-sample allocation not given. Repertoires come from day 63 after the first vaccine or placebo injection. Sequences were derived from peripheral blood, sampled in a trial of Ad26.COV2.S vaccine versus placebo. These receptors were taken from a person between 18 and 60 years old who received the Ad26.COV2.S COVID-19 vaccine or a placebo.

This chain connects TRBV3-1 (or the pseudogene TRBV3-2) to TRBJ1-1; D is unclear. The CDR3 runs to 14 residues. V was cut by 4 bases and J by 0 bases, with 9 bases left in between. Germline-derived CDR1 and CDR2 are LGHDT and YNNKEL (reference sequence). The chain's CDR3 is CASSLGNMNTEAFF. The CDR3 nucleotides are TGTGCCAGCAGCCTCGGCAACATGAACACTGAAGCTTTCTTT.

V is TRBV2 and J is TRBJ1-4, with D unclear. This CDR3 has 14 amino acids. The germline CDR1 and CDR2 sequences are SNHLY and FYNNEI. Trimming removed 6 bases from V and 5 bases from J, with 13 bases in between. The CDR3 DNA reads TGTGCCAGCAGCCAGACTCGCTCCAATGAAAAACTGTTTTTT. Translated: CASSQTRSNEKLFF.

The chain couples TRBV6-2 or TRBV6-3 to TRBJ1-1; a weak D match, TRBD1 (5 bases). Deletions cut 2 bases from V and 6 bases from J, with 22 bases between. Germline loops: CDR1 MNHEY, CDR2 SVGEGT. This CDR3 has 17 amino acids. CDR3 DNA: TGTGCCAGCAGTTACCCCCCCCGGGCAGGGCGGATACCTGAAGCTTTCTTT. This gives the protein CASSYPPRAGRIPEAFF.

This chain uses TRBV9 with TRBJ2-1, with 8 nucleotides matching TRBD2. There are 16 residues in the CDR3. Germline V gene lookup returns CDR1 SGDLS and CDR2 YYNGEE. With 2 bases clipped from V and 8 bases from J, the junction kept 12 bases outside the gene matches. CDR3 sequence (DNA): TGTGCCAGCAGCGTGGCTAGCGGGCATTCGGGAGATGAGCAGTTCTTC. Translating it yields CASSVASGHSGDEQFF.